Listed below are T cell receptor beta chains from one sample, sequenced in a study of blood T cell repertoires in COVID-19. TCRdb's table, derived via immunoSEQ multiplex PCR, lists solely in-frame clones and lacks some. The table has some 100,000 clones, roughly 86% seen once; the top ten hold around 6.5%. Sequenced sample: peripheral blood. The receptor source for this set is a woman aged 55 to 70 with acute or convalescent COVID-19. Both conserved end residues are part of each CDR3. D genes are given only for firm matches. Size is omitted from some rows. Given values are once, few, many or a class for expanded clones.

d_call clone_size j_call v_call cdr3_nt cdr3_aa
TRBD1 few TRBJ1-5 TRBV28 TGTGCCAGCCTACTGGGACAGGGTCATCAGCCCCAGCATTTT CASLLGQGHQPQHF
NA few TRBJ1-6 TRBV10-3 TGTGCCATCAGTGAAGCGAGGGTGGCCTCACCCCTCCACTTT CAISEARVASPLHF
TRBD2 once TRBJ2-1 TRBV13 TGTGCCAGCAGTCCCCGGACTAGCGGGAGCTTCAATGAGCAGTTCTTC CASSPRTSGSFNEQFF
NA NA TRBJ2-5 TRBV6-5 TGTGCCAGCAGTTACAGCCGAGGGACCCAGTACTTC CASSYSRGTQYF
TRBD1 NA TRBJ1-2 TRBV2 TGTGCCAGCATTGGGGACAGGGTAGTCGGGTCGGGCTACACCTTC CASIGDRVVGSGYTF
TRBD1 NA TRBJ1-5 TRBV15 TGTGCCACCAGCGTGGACAGGGGGCGGCAGCCCCAGCATTTT CATSVDRGRQPQHF
TRBD2 once TRBJ2-1 TRBV9 TGTGCCAGCAGTCGTTTGACCGGGACTAGCGGCTACAATGAGCAGTTCTTC CASSRLTGTSGYNEQFF
TRBD1 NA TRBJ1-1 TRBV11-2 TGTGCCAGCAGCCTCCCGGGACAGATGAACACTGAAGCTTTCTTT CASSLPGQMNTEAFF
NA once TRBJ1-1 TRBV21-1 TGTGCCACCCCGACAGACTCCAACACTGAAGCTTTCTTT CATPTDSNTEAFF
NA once TRBJ2-7 TRBV6-4 TGTGCCAGCACCCTCTCGGGGGGCAGGGCGGCCTACGAGCAGTACTTC CASTLSGGRAAYEQYF
NA NA TRBJ2-2 TRBV27 TGTGCCAGCAGTTCCTCGACCGGGGAGCTGTTTTTT CASSSSTGELFF
TRBD2 NA TRBJ2-5 TRBV6-5 TGTGCCAGCAGCTCTAGCGGGAGATTTCCGGAGACCCAGTACTTC CASSSSGRFPETQYF
TRBD1 NA TRBJ2-5 TRBV18 TGTGCCAGCTCACCGACAACAGGGGTCCAAGAGACCCAGTACTTC CASSPTTGVQETQYF
NA medium-sized TRBJ1-3 TRBV2 TGTGCCAGCGGCAGCTCTGGAAACACCATATATTTT CASGSSGNTIYF
NA NA TRBJ2-1 TRBV9 TGTGCCAGCGGGATTCAGGGGAGGGCCCACAATGAGCAGTTCTTC CASGIQGRAHNEQFF
TRBD2 NA TRBJ2-3 TRBV18 TGTGCCAGCTCACCCGGGACTAGCGGGATCCATACGCAGTATTTT CASSPGTSGIHTQYF
TRBD1 NA TRBJ2-2 TRBV7-8 TGTGCCAGCAGCCTCAGGACAGGGGCCGGGGAGCTGTTTTTT CASSLRTGAGELFF
NA once TRBJ1-1 TRBV11-2 TGTGCCAGCTGCCCGAGCCGGGAGAACACTGAAGCTTTCTTT CASCPSRENTEAFF
NA NA TRBJ2-1 TRBV6-1 TGTGCCAGCAGTGAGTCGTACTACAATGAGCAGTTCTTC CASSESYYNEQFF
NA few TRBJ1-1 TRBV6-6 TGTGCCAGCAGTTACGAAGGAGGAGTGAACACTGAAGCTTTCTTT CASSYEGGVNTEAFF
NA NA TRBJ2-2 TRBV9 TGTGCCAGCAGCGCCCGGGCAGGCGGGTCGAACACCGGGGAGCTGTTTTTT CASSARAGGSNTGELFF
NA NA TRBJ1-5 TRBV6-5 TGTGCCAGCAGTTCGGCGACAGGCGGCAATCAGCCCCAGCATTTT CASSSATGGNQPQHF
NA NA TRBJ1-2 TRBV11-2 TGTGCCAGCAGCCCCACTGTACGCTATGGCTACACCTTC CASSPTVRYGYTF
NA NA TRBJ1-5 TRBV24-1 TGTGCCACCAAGGGGGGGGCGAGTCAGCCCCAGCATTTT CATKGGASQPQHF
NA once TRBJ1-5 TRBV5-8 TGTGCCAGCAGCTTGTCCCCCACACCTCAGCCCCAGCATTTT CASSLSPTPQPQHF
TRBD1 NA TRBJ1-2 TRBV9 TGTGCCAGCAGGGGGACAGGGAAGAATGGCTACACCTTC CASRGTGKNGYTF
TRBD1 NA TRBJ1-4 TRBV2 TGTGCCAGTGGGGGACAGGGGTACCCAACTAATGAAAAACTGTTTTTT CASGGQGYPTNEKLFF
NA NA TRBJ2-1 TRBV30 TGTGCCTGGAGTGGGCGGGGTGGGAGAGGCGATGAGCAGTTCTTC CAWSGRGGRGDEQFF
NA NA TRBJ2-2 TRBV3-1/TRBV3-2 TGTGCCAGCAGCCAAGGGAGTTTGGGCAGGGGAAAGGCCGGGGAGCTGTTTTTT CASSQGSLGRGKAGELFF
TRBD1 once TRBJ1-2 TRBV5-1 TGCGCCAGCAGCTCGAAACAGGGGGCGGCCTATGGCTACACCTTC CASSSKQGAAYGYTF
NA NA TRBJ2-1 TRBV25-1 TGTGCCAGCAGTGACCTCCCGGGCCGGGAGAAGTCTAATGAGCAGTTCTTC CASSDLPGREKSNEQFF
NA NA TRBJ1-2 TRBV29-1 TGCAGCGTTGAAGATCCCTTCTATGGCTACACCTTC CSVEDPFYGYTF
NA NA TRBJ1-1 TRBV5-1 TGCGCCAGCAGTAAGGGGATCGGGGGGTCATTGAACACTGAAGCTTTCTTT CASSKGIGGSLNTEAFF
NA NA TRBJ1-1 TRBV29-1 TGCAGCGTCTCCTTCGGGACTGAAGCTTTCTTT CSVSFGTEAFF
TRBD1 NA TRBJ2-1 TRBV5-6 TGTGCCAGCAGCTTCCTCGTCCGGACAGGGGACAATGAGCAGTTCTTC CASSFLVRTGDNEQFF
NA NA TRBJ2-5 TRBV5-1 TGCGCCAGCAGCCTGCTAGGCGGGATGGCTGGGGAGACCCAGTACTTC CASSLLGGMAGETQYF
NA NA TRBJ1-1 TRBV5-1 TGCGCCAGCAGCATACAGGGTTCCACTGAAGCTTTCTTT CASSIQGSTEAFF
NA NA TRBJ1-6 TRBV2 TGTGCCAGCAGTGCGAGGGGGGGCAATTCACCCCTCCACTTT CASSARGGNSPLHF
NA NA TRBJ1-2 TRBV6-5 TGTGCCAGCAGTTACTTCCTAGGTTACTATGGCTACACCTTC CASSYFLGYYGYTF
TRBD1 NA TRBJ1-2 TRBV7-9 TGTGCCAGCAGCCCCGGGACAGGCTATGGCTACACCTTC CASSPGTGYGYTF
NA NA TRBJ1-4 TRBV30 TGTGCCTGGAAAAGCAAACAGGGTGGGGAAAAACTGTTTTTT CAWKSKQGGEKLFF
TRBD2 NA TRBJ2-6 TRBV12-5 TGTGCTAGTGGTTTTTGGACTAGCGGGACCTCTGGGGCCAACGTCCTGACTTTC CASGFWTSGTSGANVLTF
NA NA TRBJ1-1 TRBV21-1 TGTGCCAGCAGCAACCTTGGCCGAACCACTGAAGCTTTCTTT CASSNLGRTTEAFF
NA NA TRBJ1-1 TRBV11-3 TGTGCCAGCAGCTTAGATCCAGGGGACACTGAAGCTTTCTTT CASSLDPGDTEAFF
TRBD1 NA TRBJ2-7 TRBV30 TGTGCCTGGAGTCGAGGACAGGGCCTAGGCTACGAGCAGTACTTC CAWSRGQGLGYEQYF
TRBD2 NA TRBJ2-3 TRBV27 TGTGCCAGCAGTTTAAGACTAGCGGACCTGAGCACAGATACGCAGTATTTT CASSLRLADLSTDTQYF
NA NA TRBJ1-2 TRBV10-3 TGTGCCATCAGTGACTTCCGGGGGGGCTACACCTTC CAISDFRGGYTF
NA NA TRBJ1-1 TRBV11-3 TGTGCCAGCAGCCGCGAGGGTACTGAAGCTTTCTTT CASSREGTEAFF
NA NA TRBJ2-1 TRBV15 TGTGCCACCAGCAGAGCTGCAAGAGATGAGCAGTTCTTC CATSRAARDEQFF
NA NA TRBJ1-6 TRBV11-2 TGTGCCAGCAGCTTGGGCCCCAAGGGGAATTCACCCCTCCACTTT CASSLGPKGNSPLHF
NA NA TRBJ2-4 TRBV28 TGTGCCAGCAGTCCCCGGGGGACCCCGATAGGCATTCAGTACTTC CASSPRGTPIGIQYF
NA NA TRBJ2-1 TRBV5-5 TGTGCCAGCAGCTCCTTCCTTGACAATGAGCAGTTCTTC CASSSFLDNEQFF
NA NA TRBJ1-1 TRBV12-3/TRBV12-4 TGTGCCAGCAGCCCCGGTAACACTGAAGCTTTCTTT CASSPGNTEAFF
NA NA TRBJ2-2 TRBV5-1 TGCGCCAGCCGAGAGAGGGTGAACACCGGGGAGCTGTTTTTT CASRERVNTGELFF
TRBD2 once TRBJ2-1 TRBV9 TGTGCCAGCAGCGTAGACGCTAGCGGGATCAATGAGCAGTTCTTC CASSVDASGINEQFF
TRBD2 NA TRBJ2-1 TRBV27 TGTGCCAGCAGTTTTCGGGAGGGGTCCTACAATGAGCAGTTCTTC CASSFREGSYNEQFF
NA NA TRBJ1-2 TRBV11-2 TGTGCCAGCAGCACACCCAGAAGGGGGAATGGCTACACCTTC CASSTPRRGNGYTF
TRBD1 NA TRBJ2-7 TRBV15 TGTGCCACCAGCAGAGGGGACAGCTACTACGAGCAGTACTTC CATSRGDSYYEQYF
NA NA TRBJ1-2 TRBV4-1 TGCGCCAGCAGCCCAGCGCCTAACTATGGCTACACCTTC CASSPAPNYGYTF
NA NA TRBJ1-2 TRBV9 TGTGCCAGCAGCGTAGCTGCAGGGGAAGTCTATGGCTACACCTTC CASSVAAGEVYGYTF